This TCR beta chain derives from a study of regulatory T cells in long-lasting Graves disease. This clonotype came up a few times. The TCR beta library used iRepertoire HTBI primers with Arm-PCR amplification of CDR3. In TCRdb, the multiplex PCR reads were re-called with MiXCR into one record per CDR3 protein. This table has around 450,000 distinct CDR3 sequences, 14% to 15% appearing once. Noted time point: newly diagnosed GD, antithyroid drugs for less than 3 months. Construction of the TCR library relied on RNA isolated from PBMCs. Graves' disease diagnoses used American Thyroid Association guidelines. Peripheral blood, about 8.8 milliliters of it, was drawn into EDTA tubes. The sample also formed part of further work on T cells in Graves' hyperthyroidism and ophthalmopathy. That report adds: Most expanded thyroid clonotypes above 0.001 recurred in blood. Using 13 V-J features, a model discriminated ophthalmopathy from stable hyperthyroidism.

The source is a woman in her twenties or thirties with Graves disease. Material: peripheral blood mononuclear cells (PBMCs), obtained at new diagnosis, from a patient treated with antithyroid drugs.

The CDR3 DNA is TGCGCCAGCAGCTTGGACACCGGGACAGTTTACAATGAGCAGTTCTTC. Encoded protein: CASSLDTGTVYNEQFF. The chain has TRBV5-1 and TRBJ2-1; 7 bases agree with TRBD1. The V and J ends lost 0 bases and 4 bases, in that order; junction bases with no gene match: 7. The CDR3 is 16 amino acids. The V gene's germline CDR1 is SGHRS and CDR2 YFSETQ. Drawing the rest from reference TRBV5-1 and TRBJ2-1, the complete variable domain is KAGVTQTPRYLIKTRGQQVTLSCSPISGHRSVSWYQQTPGQGLQFLFEYFSETQRNKGNFPGRFSGRQFSNSRSEMNVSTLELGDSALYLCASSLDTGTVYNEQFFGPGTRLTVL.